This T cell receptor (beta chain) is drawn from a study of blood T cell repertoires in COVID-19. Some clones are missing from TCRdb's copy, which holds only in-frame ones; the method was immunoSEQ multiplex PCR. The table includes 45,000 to 65,000 clones, about four fifths detected once. Per the germline V gene, CDR1 is SGHTA and CDR2 is FQGTGA. The junction had 2 bases not matched to a gene; V was cut back by 2 bases and J by 3 bases. The CDR3 spans 15 residues. The rearrangement joins TRBV7-3 to TRBJ2-1; TRBD2 matches at 9 bases. This clonotype was obtained from an elderly woman with COVID-19, enrolled during active disease. What was sequenced was peripheral blood. The CDR3 sequence is CASSLASGIYNEQFF. The CDR3 DNA is TGTGCCAGCAGCTTAGCTAGCGGGATCTACAATGAGCAGTTCTTC. Complete variable domain (other parts from reference TRBV7-3 and TRBJ2-1): GAGVSQTPSNKVTEKGKYVELRCDPISGHTALYWYRQSLGQGPEFLIYFQGTGAADDSGLPNDRFFAVRPEGSVSTLKIQRTERGDSAVYLCASSLASGIYNEQFFGPGTRLTVL.